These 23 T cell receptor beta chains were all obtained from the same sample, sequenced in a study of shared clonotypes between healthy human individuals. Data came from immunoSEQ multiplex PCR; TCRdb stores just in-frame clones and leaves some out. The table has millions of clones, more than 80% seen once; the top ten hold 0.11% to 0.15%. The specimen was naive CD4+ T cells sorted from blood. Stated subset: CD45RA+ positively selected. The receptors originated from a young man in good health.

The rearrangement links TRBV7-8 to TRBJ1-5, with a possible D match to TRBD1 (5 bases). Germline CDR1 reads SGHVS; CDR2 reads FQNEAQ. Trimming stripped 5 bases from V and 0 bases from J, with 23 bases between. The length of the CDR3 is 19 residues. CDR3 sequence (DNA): TGTGCCAGCAGCGGGGGGACTTCCGGGCCCGAGTATAGCAATCAGCCCCAGCATTTT. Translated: CASSGGTSGPEYSNQPQHF.

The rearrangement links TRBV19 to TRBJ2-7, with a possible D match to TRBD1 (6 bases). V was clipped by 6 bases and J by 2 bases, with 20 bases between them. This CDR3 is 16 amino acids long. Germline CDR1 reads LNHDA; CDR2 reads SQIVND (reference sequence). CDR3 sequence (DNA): TGTGCCAGTAGGGGCTACTCCAGGGGTCTGACCTACGAGCAGTACTTC. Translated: CASRGYSRGLTYEQYF.

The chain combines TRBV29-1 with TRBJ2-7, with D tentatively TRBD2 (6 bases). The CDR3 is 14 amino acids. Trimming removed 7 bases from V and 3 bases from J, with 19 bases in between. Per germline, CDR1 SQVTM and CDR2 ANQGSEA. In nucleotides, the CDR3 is TGCAGCGGGATTAGCGGTTACCCCTACTACGAGCAGTACTTC. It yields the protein CSGISGYPYYEQYF.

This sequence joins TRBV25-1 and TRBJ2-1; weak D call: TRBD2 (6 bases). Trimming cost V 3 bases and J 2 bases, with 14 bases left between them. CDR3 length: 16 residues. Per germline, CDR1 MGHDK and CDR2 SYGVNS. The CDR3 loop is CASSEPGLSAYNEQFF. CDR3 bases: TGTGCCAGCAGTGAGCCGGGACTCAGCGCCTACAATGAGCAGTTCTTC.

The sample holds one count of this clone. The CDR3: CASSKTGTAGSYEQYF. In DNA, the CDR3 is TGTGCCAGCAGCAAGACCGGGACGGCGGGCTCCTACGAGCAGTACTTC. The gene calls are TRBV28 and TRBJ2-7; D tentatively fits TRBD1 or TRBD2 (5 bases each). The germline V gene has CDR1 MDHEN and CDR2 SYDVKM. This CDR3 spans 16 amino acids. V lost 6 bases and J 0 bases, leaving 18 bases between the germline ends.

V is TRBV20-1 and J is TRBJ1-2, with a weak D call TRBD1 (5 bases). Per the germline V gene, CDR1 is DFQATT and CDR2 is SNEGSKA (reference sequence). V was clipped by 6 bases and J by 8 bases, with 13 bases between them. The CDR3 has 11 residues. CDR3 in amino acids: CSAVEGAGYTF. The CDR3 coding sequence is TGCAGTGCCGTGGAAGGGGCCGGCTACACCTTC.

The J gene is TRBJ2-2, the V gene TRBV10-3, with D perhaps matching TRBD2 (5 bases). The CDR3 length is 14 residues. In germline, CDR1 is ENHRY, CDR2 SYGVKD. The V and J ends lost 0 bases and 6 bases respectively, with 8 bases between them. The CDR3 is CAISESRDSGELFF. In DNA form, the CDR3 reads TGTGCCATCAGTGAGTCGAGGGATTCCGGGGAGCTGTTTTTT.

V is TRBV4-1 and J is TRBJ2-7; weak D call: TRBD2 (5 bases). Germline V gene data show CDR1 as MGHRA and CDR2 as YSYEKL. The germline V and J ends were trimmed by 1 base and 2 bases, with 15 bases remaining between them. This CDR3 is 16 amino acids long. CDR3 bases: TGCGCCAGCAGCCAAGGAATCGCCCGGGAAACCTACGAGCAGTACTTC. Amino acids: CASSQGIARETYEQYF.

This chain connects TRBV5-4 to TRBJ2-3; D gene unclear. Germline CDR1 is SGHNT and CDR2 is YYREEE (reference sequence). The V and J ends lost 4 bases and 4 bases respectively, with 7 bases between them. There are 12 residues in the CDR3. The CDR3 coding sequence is TGTGCCAGCAGCCGAGGCCCAGATACGCAGTATTTT. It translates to CASSRGPDTQYF.

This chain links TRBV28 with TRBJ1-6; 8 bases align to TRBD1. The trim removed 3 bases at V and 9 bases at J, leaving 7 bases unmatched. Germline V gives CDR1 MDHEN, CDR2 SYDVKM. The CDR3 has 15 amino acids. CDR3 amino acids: CASSFSGGASSPLHF. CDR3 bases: TGTGCCAGCAGTTTTTCAGGGGGCGCATCTTCACCCCTCCACTTT.

The CDR3 protein is CASSPGSGAYEQYF. The CDR3 DNA follows: TGTGCCAGCTCACCAGGGTCCGGGGCCTACGAGCAGTACTTC. V and J are TRBV18 and TRBJ2-7, with TRBD2 as a possible D gene (5 bases). V lost 2 bases, J lost 2 bases, and 10 bases lay in between. From germline, CDR1 is KGHSH and CDR2 LQKENI. CDR3 length: 14 amino acids.

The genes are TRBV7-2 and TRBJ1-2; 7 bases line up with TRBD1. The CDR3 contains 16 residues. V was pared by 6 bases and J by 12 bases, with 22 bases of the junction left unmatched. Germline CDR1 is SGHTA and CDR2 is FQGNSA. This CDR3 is CASRETSDRLADADTF. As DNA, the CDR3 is TGTGCCAGCAGAGAGACTTCGGACAGGCTGGCGGATGCGGACACCTTC.

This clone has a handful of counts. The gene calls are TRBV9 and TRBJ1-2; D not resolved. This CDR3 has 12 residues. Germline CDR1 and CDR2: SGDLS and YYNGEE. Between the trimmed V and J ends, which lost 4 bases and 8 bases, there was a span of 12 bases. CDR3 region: CASSPRTTGYTF. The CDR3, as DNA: TGTGCCAGCAGCCCCCGAACCACGGGCTACACCTTC.

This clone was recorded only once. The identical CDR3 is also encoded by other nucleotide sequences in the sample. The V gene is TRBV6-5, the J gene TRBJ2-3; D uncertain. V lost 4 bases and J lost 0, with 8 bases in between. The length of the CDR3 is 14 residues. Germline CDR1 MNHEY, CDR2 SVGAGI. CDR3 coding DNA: TGTGCCAGCAGTTTGGGCCGAAGCACAGATACGCAGTATTTT. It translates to CASSLGRSTDTQYF.

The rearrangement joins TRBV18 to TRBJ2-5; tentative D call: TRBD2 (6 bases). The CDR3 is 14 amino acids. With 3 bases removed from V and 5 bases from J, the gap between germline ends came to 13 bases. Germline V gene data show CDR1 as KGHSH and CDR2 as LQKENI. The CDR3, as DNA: TGTGCCAGCTCACCTGGACTATGGGGGGAGACCCAGTACTTC. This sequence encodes CASSPGLWGETQYF.

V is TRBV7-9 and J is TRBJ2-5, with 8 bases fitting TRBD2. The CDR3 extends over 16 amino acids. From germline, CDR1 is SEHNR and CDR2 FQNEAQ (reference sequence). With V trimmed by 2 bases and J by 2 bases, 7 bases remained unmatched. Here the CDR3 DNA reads TGTGCCAGCAGCTTACGGGGGGTAGCGGGACAAGAGACCCAGTACTTC. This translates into CASSLRGVAGQETQYF.

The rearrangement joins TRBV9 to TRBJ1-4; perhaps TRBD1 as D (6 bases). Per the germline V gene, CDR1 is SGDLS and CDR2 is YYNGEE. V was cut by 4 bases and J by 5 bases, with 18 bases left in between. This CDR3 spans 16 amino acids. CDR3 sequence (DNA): TGTGCCAGCAGCCCAGCTACTGGGGGCCCGAATGAAAAACTGTTTTTT. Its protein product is CASSPATGGPNEKLFF. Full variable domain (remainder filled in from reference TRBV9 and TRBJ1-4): DSGVTQTPKHLITATGQRVTLRCSPRSGDLSVYWYQQSLDQGLQFLIQYYNGEERAKGNILERFSAQQFPDLHSELNLSSLELGDSALYFCASSPATGGPNEKLFFGSGTQLSVL.

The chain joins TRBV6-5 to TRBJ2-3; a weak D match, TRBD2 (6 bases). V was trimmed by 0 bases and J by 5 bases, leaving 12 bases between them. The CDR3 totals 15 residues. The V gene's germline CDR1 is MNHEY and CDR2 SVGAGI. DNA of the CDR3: TGTGCCAGCAGTTACTCGGTTAGCGGACTAGATACGCAGTATTTT. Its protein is CASSYSVSGLDTQYF.

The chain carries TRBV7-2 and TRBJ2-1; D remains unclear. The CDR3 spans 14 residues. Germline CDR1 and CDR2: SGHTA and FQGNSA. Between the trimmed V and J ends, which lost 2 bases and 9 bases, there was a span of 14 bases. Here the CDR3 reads CASSLMRSTGEQFF. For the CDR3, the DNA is TGTGCCAGCAGCTTAATGAGGTCCACGGGTGAGCAGTTCTTC. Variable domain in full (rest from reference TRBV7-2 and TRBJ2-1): GAGVSQSPSNKVTEKGKDVELRCDPISGHTALYWYRQSLGQGLEFLIYFQGNSAPDKSGLPSDRFSAERTGGSVSTLTIQRTQQEDSAVYLCASSLMRSTGEQFFGPGTRLTVL.

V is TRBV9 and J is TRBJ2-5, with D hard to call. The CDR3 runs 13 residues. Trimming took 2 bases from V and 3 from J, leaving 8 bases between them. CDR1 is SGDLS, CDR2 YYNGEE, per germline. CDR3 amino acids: CASSVSIKETQYF. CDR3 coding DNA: TGTGCCAGCAGCGTTAGCATAAAAGAGACCCAGTACTTC.

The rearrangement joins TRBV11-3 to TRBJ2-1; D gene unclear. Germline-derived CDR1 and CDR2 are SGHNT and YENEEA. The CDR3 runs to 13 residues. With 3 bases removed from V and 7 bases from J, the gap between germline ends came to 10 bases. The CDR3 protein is CASSFVSSNEQFF. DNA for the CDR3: TGTGCCAGCAGCTTCGTTTCAAGTAATGAGCAGTTCTTC.

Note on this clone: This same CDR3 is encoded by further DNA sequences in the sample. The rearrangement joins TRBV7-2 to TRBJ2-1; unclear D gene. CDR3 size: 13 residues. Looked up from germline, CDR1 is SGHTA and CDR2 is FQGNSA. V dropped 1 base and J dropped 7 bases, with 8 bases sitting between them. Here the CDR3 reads CASSLGGVNEQFF. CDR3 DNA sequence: TGTGCCAGCAGCTTAGGAGGTGTAAATGAGCAGTTCTTC.

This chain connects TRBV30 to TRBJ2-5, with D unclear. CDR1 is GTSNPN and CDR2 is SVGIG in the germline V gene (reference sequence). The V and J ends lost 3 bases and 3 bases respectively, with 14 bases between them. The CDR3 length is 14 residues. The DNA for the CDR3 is TGTGCCTGGAGCGGAAGACTTACCGAAGAGACCCAGTACTTC. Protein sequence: CAWSGRLTEETQYF.